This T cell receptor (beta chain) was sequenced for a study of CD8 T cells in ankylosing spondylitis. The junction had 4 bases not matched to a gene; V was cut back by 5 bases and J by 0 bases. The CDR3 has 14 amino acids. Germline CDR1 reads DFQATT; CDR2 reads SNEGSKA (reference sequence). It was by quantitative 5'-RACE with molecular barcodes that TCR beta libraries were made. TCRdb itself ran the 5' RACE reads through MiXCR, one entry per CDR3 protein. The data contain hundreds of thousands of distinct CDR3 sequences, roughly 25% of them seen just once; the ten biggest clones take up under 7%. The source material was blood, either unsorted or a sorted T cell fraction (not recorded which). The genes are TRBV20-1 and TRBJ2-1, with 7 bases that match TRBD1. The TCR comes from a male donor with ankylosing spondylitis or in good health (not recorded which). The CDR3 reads CSAWGQSSYNEQFF. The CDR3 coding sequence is TGCAGTGCTTGGGGACAGTCCTCCTACAATGAGCAGTTCTTC.